These 20 T cell receptor beta chains were sequenced from one sample in a study of T cells in Graves' hyperthyroidism and ophthalmopathy. RNA transcripts provided the source from which TCR beta CDR3 regions were amplified. When the TCR CDR3 underwent first-round RT-PCR, the HTBI primer set was used. TCRdb reprocessed the multiplex PCR reads with MiXCR, giving one entry per CDR3 protein. The sample lists a few hundred thousand distinct CDR3 sequences, roughly 13% occurring once. The sample comprised blood. The origin of the receptors is a woman in her thirties or forties with Graves' ophthalmopathy.

This clonotype was counted many times. The rearrangement uses TRBV20-1 and TRBJ2-5; D unresolved. Germline V lookup: CDR1 DFQATT, CDR2 SNEGSKA (reference sequence). Trimming cost V 0 bases and J 2 bases, with 7 bases left between them. This CDR3 comprises 13 residues. CDR3 in amino acids: CSARDTRQETQYF. In DNA form, the CDR3 reads TGCAGTGCTAGAGATACGAGACAAGAGACCCAGTACTTC.

In the case of this clonotype: A much more abundant neighbour one base away suggests this may be a read error. CDR3 in amino acids: CASSIPAGDQPQHF. DNA of the CDR3: TGTGCCAGCAGCATCCCGGCAGGAGATCAGCCCCAGCATTTT. The chain carries TRBV7-9 and TRBJ1-5; D is unresolved. V was trimmed by 5 bases and J by 5 bases, leaving 13 bases between them. Germline V gene data show CDR1 as SEHNR and CDR2 as FQNEAQ (reference sequence). The CDR3 sequence is 14 residues long.

The gene calls are TRBV19 and TRBJ2-1, with no clear D. The germline V and J ends were trimmed by 3 bases and 3 bases, with 9 bases remaining between them. The V gene's germline CDR1 is LNHDA and CDR2 SQIVND (reference sequence). CDR3 size: 14 residues. DNA of the CDR3: TGTGCCAGTAGTATTGATGGTTACTACAATGAGCAGTTCTTC. This translates into CASSIDGYYNEQFF.

The CDR3 sequence: CASSPQGRGNQPQHF. Written as DNA, the CDR3 is TGTGCCAGCAGTCCGCAGGGTCGGGGCAATCAGCCCCAGCATTTT. The chain has TRBV28 and TRBJ1-5, with D perhaps TRBD1 (5 bases). CDR1 is MDHEN and CDR2 is SYDVKM in the germline V gene. This CDR3 comprises 15 residues. Trimming shortened V by 5 bases and J by 2 bases, and 13 bases separated the two germline ends.

This clonotype was counted many times. V is TRBV7-6 and J is TRBJ1-1; TRBD1 matches 9 bases. The CDR3 loop spans 15 amino acids. J was trimmed by 5 bases and V by 5 bases; bases with no gene match: 9. CDR1 is SGHVS, CDR2 FNYEAQ, per germline. For the CDR3, the DNA is TGTGCCAGCAGCCCCTCACAGGGGGCAAGGACTGAAGCTTTCTTT. Encoded protein: CASSPSQGARTEAFF.

In its sample, this clonotype was seen many times. The chain combines TRBV10-3 with TRBJ2-1; 14 bases agree with TRBD2. The V segment lost 1 base and the J segment 4 bases; nucleotides outside the gene matches: 3. In germline, CDR1 is ENHRY, CDR2 SYGVKD. The CDR3 consists of 17 residues. As DNA, the CDR3 is TGTGCCATCAGTGAGTGGACTAGCGGGAGGACTTACAATGAGCAGTTCTTC. Translating gives CAISEWTSGRTYNEQFF.

In this sample, this clonotype turned up a few times. The V and J genes are TRBV18 and TRBJ2-5, with 9 bases that match TRBD1. The ends lost 5 bases at V and 4 bases at J; junction bases unmatched: 11. The length of the CDR3 is 16 residues. CDR1 is KGHSH, CDR2 LQKENI, per germline. CDR3 coding DNA: TGTGCCAGCTCAACAAAACAGGGGGCGCTTTCAGAGACCCAGTACTTC. The encoded protein is CASSTKQGALSETQYF. Full variable domain (remainder filled in from reference TRBV18 and TRBJ2-5): NAGVMQNPRHLVRRRGQEARLRCSPMKGHSHVYWYRQLPEEGLKFMVYLQKENIIDESGMPKERFSAEFPKEGPSILRIQQVVRGDSAAYFCASSTKQGALSETQYFGPGTRLLVL.

The CDR3 here is CASSRQKGDYGYTF. Here the CDR3 DNA reads TGTGCCAGCTCAAGGCAGAAAGGGGACTATGGCTACACCTTC. The rearrangement links TRBV18 to TRBJ1-2; TRBD1 might be the D (5 bases). CDR1 is KGHSH, CDR2 LQKENI, per germline. CDR3 length: 14 amino acids. V lost 5 bases, J lost 3 bases, and 13 bases lay in between.

The J gene is TRBJ1-2, the V gene TRBV14; D gene unclear. Trimming pared 4 bases from V and 8 bases from J, leaving 11 bases between. The CDR3 contains 12 residues. The germline V gene encodes CDR1 SGHDN and CDR2 FVKESK. The CDR3 region has the DNA TGTGCCAGCAGCCTTCAGTCAAGGGGCTACACCTTC. Protein: CASSLQSRGYTF. Based on the CDR3 plus reference TRBV14 and TRBJ1-2, the full variable domain is EAGVTQFPSHSVIEKGQTVTLRCDPISGHDNLYWYRRVMGKEIKFLLHFVKESKQDESGMPNNRFLAERTGGTYSTLKVQPAELEDSGVYFCASSLQSRGYTFGSGTRLTVV.

This chain connects TRBV5-1 to TRBJ2-7; D not resolved. The CDR3 totals 14 residues. Germline V gene data show CDR1 as SGHRS and CDR2 as YFSETQ. Deletions cut 4 bases from V and 1 base from J, with 12 bases between. Here the CDR3 reads CASSSLPGSYEQYF. The CDR3 bases are TGCGCCAGCAGCAGCCTCCCGGGTTCCTACGAGCAGTACTTC.

This clonotype has just a few counts. This chain connects TRBV11-2 to TRBJ2-3; the match to TRBD2 covers 11 bases. Unmatched junction bases numbered 7, after V lost 1 base and J lost 4 bases. The CDR3 has 17 residues. Looked up from germline, CDR1 is SGHAT and CDR2 is FQNNGV. The CDR3 sequence: CASSLAHSGGAADTQYF. The DNA for the CDR3 is TGTGCCAGCAGCTTAGCCCATAGCGGGGGGGCCGCAGATACGCAGTATTTT.

This clonotype has a count of ten or more. J is TRBJ2-7 and V is TRBV11-2, with TRBD1 identical over 10 bases. Germline lookup yields CDR1 SGHAT and CDR2 FQNNGV. The length of the CDR3 is 15 residues. The V gene end was trimmed by 2 bases and the J gene end by 6 bases; junction bases not matched to a gene: 7. This CDR3 is CASSLRGTGDREQYF. The CDR3 DNA sequence: TGTGCCAGCAGCTTACGCGGGACAGGGGATCGCGAGCAGTACTTC.

This sequence joins TRBV18 and TRBJ1-6; the match to TRBD1 covers 7 bases. CDR3 size: 14 residues. The V and J ends lost 4 bases and 7 bases, in that order; junction bases with no gene match: 4. Germline loops: CDR1 KGHSH, CDR2 LQKENI. CDR3: CASSLQGKNSPLHF. Written as DNA, the CDR3 is TGTGCCAGCTCACTACAGGGGAAGAATTCACCCCTCCACTTT. The variable domain in full, completed from reference TRBV18 and TRBJ1-6, reads NAGVMQNPRHLVRRRGQEARLRCSPMKGHSHVYWYRQLPEEGLKFMVYLQKENIIDESGMPKERFSAEFPKEGPSILRIQQVVRGDSAAYFCASSLQGKNSPLHFGNGTRLTVT.

This clonotype occurred many times. The CDR3 reads CASSGWGFAEAFF. The CDR3 DNA sequence: TGTGCCAGCAGTGGATGGGGATTCGCTGAAGCTTTCTTT. The V call is TRBV2, the J call TRBJ1-1; D unresolved. Germline values: CDR1 SNHLY, CDR2 FYNNEI. This CDR3 spans 13 amino acids. Deletions cut 4 bases from V and 6 bases from J, with 12 bases between.

In this sample, this clonotype turned up many times. This CDR3 is CASSSLTGSELSSYNSPLHF. DNA of the CDR3: TGTGCCAGCAGTTCCCTGACAGGGTCGGAATTAAGCTCCTATAATTCACCCCTCCACTTT. The chain recombines TRBV12-3 or TRBV12-4 with TRBJ1-6; TRBD1 matches 7 bases. The CDR3 is 20 amino acids. V lost 4 bases and J lost 0; bases outside the gene matches: 15.

This clonotype was recorded many times. The J gene is TRBJ2-1, the V gene TRBV20-1, with D perhaps matching TRBD2 (6 bases). Trimming cost V 7 bases and J 4 bases, with 14 bases left between them. The CDR3 extends over 13 amino acids. From germline, CDR1 is DFQATT and CDR2 SNEGSKA (reference sequence). This CDR3 is CSVVHSGYNEQFF. In nucleotides, the CDR3 is TGCAGTGTTGTTCATAGCGGATACAATGAGCAGTTCTTC.

This clonotype was detected only a few times. CDR3 sequence reads: CASSLVIGDQMKYF. The CDR3 DNA reads TGTGCCAGCAGCTTAGTTATTGGGGACCAGATGAAGTACTTC. V gene TRBV11-2 combines with J gene TRBJ2-5, with D perhaps given as TRBD1 or TRBD2 (5 bases each). Germline V gene lookup returns CDR1 SGHAT and CDR2 FQNNGV. The CDR3 is 14 amino acids. V was clipped by 1 base and J by 12 bases, with 18 bases between them.

Many counts were recorded for this clonotype. V is TRBV19 and J is TRBJ2-4; D tentatively fits TRBD1 or TRBD2 (5 bases each). This CDR3 spans 15 amino acids. V was clipped by 3 bases and J by 0 bases, with 9 bases between them. The germline V gene encodes CDR1 LNHDA and CDR2 SQIVND (reference sequence). The CDR3 nucleotides are TGTGCCAGTAGTATTGGTGGGGGAGCCAAAAACATTCAGTACTTC. Translating it yields CASSIGGGAKNIQYF. Full variable domain (remainder filled in from reference TRBV19 and TRBJ2-4): DGGITQSPKYLFRKEGQNVTLSCEQNLNHDAMYWYRQDPGQGLRLIYYSQIVNDFQKGDIAEGYSVSREKKESFPLTVTSAQKNPTAFYLCASSIGGGAKNIQYFGAGTRLSVL.

The table lists this clonotype with a few counts. The J gene is TRBJ1-2, the V gene TRBV7-9, with TRBD1 identical over 9 bases. The length of the CDR3 is 13 residues. Losses at the gene ends were 3 bases for V and 6 bases for J; bases not matched to a gene: 2. CDR1 and CDR2 from the germline V gene are SEHNR and FQNEAQ (reference sequence). This CDR3 is CASSFGTGNGYTF. The CDR3 DNA is TGTGCCAGCAGCTTCGGGACAGGGAATGGCTACACCTTC.

This clonotype was recorded many times. The chain carries TRBV28 and TRBJ1-1; D gene ambiguous. V was trimmed by 4 bases and J by 5 bases, leaving 14 bases between them. Germline CDR1 MDHEN, CDR2 SYDVKM. The CDR3 is made up of 14 amino acids. CDR3 in amino acids: CASSYAGIRTEAFF. Here the CDR3 DNA reads TGTGCCAGCAGTTACGCGGGCATAAGGACTGAAGCTTTCTTT.